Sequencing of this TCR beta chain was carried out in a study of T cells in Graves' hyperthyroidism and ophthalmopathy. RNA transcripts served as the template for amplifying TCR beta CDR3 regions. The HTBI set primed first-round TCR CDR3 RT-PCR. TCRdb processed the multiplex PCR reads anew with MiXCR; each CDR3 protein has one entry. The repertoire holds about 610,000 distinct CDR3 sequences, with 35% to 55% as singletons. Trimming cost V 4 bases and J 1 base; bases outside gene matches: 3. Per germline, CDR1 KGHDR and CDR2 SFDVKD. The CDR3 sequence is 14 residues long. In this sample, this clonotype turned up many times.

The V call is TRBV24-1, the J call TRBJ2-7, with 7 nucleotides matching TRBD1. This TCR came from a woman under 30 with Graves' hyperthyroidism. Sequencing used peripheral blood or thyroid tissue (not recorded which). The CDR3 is CATSDRDSSYEQYF. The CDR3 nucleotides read TGTGCCACCAGTGACCGGGACAGTTCCTACGAGCAGTACTTC.